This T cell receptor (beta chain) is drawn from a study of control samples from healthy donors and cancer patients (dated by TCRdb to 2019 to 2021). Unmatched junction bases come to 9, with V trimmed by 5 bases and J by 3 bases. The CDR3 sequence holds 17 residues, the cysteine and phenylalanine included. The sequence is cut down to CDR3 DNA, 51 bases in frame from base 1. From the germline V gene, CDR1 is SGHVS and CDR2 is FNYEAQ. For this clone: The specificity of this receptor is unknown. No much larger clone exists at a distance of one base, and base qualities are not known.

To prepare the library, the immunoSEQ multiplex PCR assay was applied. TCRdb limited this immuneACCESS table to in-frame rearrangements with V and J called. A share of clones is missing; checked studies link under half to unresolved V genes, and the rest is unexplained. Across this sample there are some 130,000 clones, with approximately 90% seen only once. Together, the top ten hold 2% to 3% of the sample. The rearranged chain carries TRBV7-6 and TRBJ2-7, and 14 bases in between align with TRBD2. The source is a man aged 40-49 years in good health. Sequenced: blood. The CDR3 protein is CASSEPGLAGVNYEQYF. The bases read TGTGCCAGCAGCGAACCGGGACTAGCGGGGGTAAACTACGAGCAGTACTTC.